Below are 10 T cell receptor beta chains sequenced from a single sample in a study of T cell repertoires in aging, cancer and after chemotherapy. TRB rearrangements spanning V, D and J were amplified using mixed TRB-A/B primers. Via MiXCR, TCRdb re-called the multiplex PCR reads, giving one row per CDR3 protein. The table lists some 4,900 distinct CDR3 sequences, 25% to 40% of them singletons, with around 20% in the top ten. Amplification of TCR beta used genomic DNA extracted from peripheral blood. Sequenced sample: blood. These receptors all stem from a human donor with a blood cancer. The donor label of this sample is uncertain.

This chain links TRBV5-6 with TRBJ1-6; TRBD1 aligns across 8 bases. Germline CDR1 reads SGHDT; CDR2 reads YYEEEE. There are 15 residues in the CDR3. V lost 4 bases to trimming and J lost 0 bases; unmatched junction nucleotides: 0. In DNA form, the CDR3 reads TGTGCCAGCAGCACAGGGGGCTCCTATAATTCACCCCTCCACTTT. It codes for CASSTGGSYNSPLHF.

J is TRBJ2-1 and V is TRBV13, with TRBD2 matching 13 bases. The CDR3 is 19 residues long. V was pared by 1 base and J by 6 bases, with 12 bases of the junction left unmatched. In germline, CDR1 is PRHDT, CDR2 FYEKMQ (reference sequence). The CDR3 sequence is CASSLEAQGLAGEGNEQFF. The CDR3 region has the DNA TGTGCCAGCAGCTTAGAAGCCCAAGGACTAGCGGGAGAGGGCAATGAGCAGTTCTTC.

The chain uses TRBV20-1 and TRBJ1-1; 9 bases fit TRBD1. Trimming cost V 0 bases and J 6 bases; bases outside gene matches: 5. Germline V gene data show CDR1 as DFQATT and CDR2 as SNEGSKA (reference sequence). CDR3 length: 14 residues. CDR3 sequence: CSAREQGAEAEAFF. The CDR3, as DNA: TGCAGTGCTAGAGAACAGGGGGCCGAGGCTGAAGCTTTCTTT.

The V gene is TRBV20-1, the J gene TRBJ1-5; D perhaps matches TRBD1 (6 bases). Germline V gives CDR1 DFQATT, CDR2 SNEGSKA (reference sequence). V gave up 4 bases and J gave up 4 bases, with 17 bases separating them. The CDR3 extends over 15 amino acids. In DNA form, the CDR3 reads TGCAGTGCTACCCCGGGGGGGCTAGGGAATCAGCCCCAGCATTTT. As protein: CSATPGGLGNQPQHF.

The CDR3 nucleotides are TGCAGTGCGATTCAAAGACGGGTGGGGAACACCGGGGAGCTGTTTTTT. Its translation is CSAIQRRVGNTGELFF. The chain links TRBV20-1 to TRBJ2-2; D is uncertain. V dropped 6 bases and J dropped 1 base, with 18 bases sitting between them. CDR1 and CDR2 (germline): DFQATT, SNEGSKA (reference sequence). The CDR3 contains 16 residues.

In its sample, this clonotype is large. The chain employs TRBV29-1 and TRBJ2-3; 7 bases are shared with TRBD2. CDR1 and CDR2 (germline): SQVTM, ANQGSEA. The CDR3 extends over 13 amino acids. V lost 6 bases, J lost 3 bases, and 6 bases stayed unmatched. The chain's CDR3 is CSVANSGTDTQYF. DNA of the CDR3: TGCAGCGTGGCAAATAGCGGGACAGATACGCAGTATTTT.

Regarding this clonotype: This may come from a read error, since a much larger clone is one base off. The chain joins TRBV7-6 to TRBJ2-2; a possible D gene is TRBD2 (5 bases). Germline V gene data show CDR1 as SGHVS and CDR2 as FNYEAQ. V gave up 2 bases and J gave up 0 bases, with 13 bases separating them. CDR3 length: 17 residues. CDR3 DNA sequence: TGTGCCAGCAGCTTACGCCAAGGACTGACGAACACCGGGGAGCTGTTTTTT. It translates to CASSLRQGLTNTGELFF. Full variable domain (remainder filled in from reference TRBV7-6 and TRBJ2-2): GAGVSQSPRYKVTKRGQDVALRCDPISGHVSLYWYRQALGQGPEFLTYFNYEAQQDKSGLPNDRFSAERPEGSISTLTIQRTEQRDSAMYRCASSLRQGLTNTGELFFGEGSRLTVL.

By share of the sample, this clonotype is medium-sized. This chain joins TRBV6-5 and TRBJ1-1; D is perhaps TRBD1 (5 bases). In germline, CDR1 is MNHEY, CDR2 SVGAGI. Trimming took off 0 bases at V and 4 bases at J, with 15 bases between the two ends. The CDR3 is 16 residues long. For the CDR3, the DNA is TGTGCCAGCAGTTACTCAGGGGCCACCTTTAGCACTGAAGCTTTCTTT. This gives the protein CASSYSGATFSTEAFF.

In its sample, this clonotype is medium-sized (0.01 to 0.1%). This rearrangement joins TRBV29-1 to TRBJ1-1; perhaps TRBD1 as D (6 bases). From germline, CDR1 is SQVTM and CDR2 ANQGSEA. Trimming shortened V by 6 bases and J by 2 bases, and 13 bases separated the two germline ends. The CDR3 loop spans 13 amino acids. The CDR3: CSVRRGYNTEAFF. CDR3 sequence (DNA): TGCAGCGTCCGGAGGGGGTACAACACTGAAGCTTTCTTT.

This clonotype was detected once. A read error may be the cause here, since a much bigger clone is one base away. This sequence joins TRBV24-1 and TRBJ1-2, with D perhaps TRBD1 (6 bases). Between the trimmed V and J ends, which lost 6 bases and 3 bases, there was a span of 13 bases. The CDR3 is 14 amino acids. From germline, CDR1 is KGHDR and CDR2 SFDVKD. CDR3 protein: CATSYGGHDYGYTF. The CDR3, as DNA: TGTGCCACCAGTTATGGGGGGCACGACTATGGCTACACCTTC.